Below, 13 T cell receptor beta chains from the same sample are listed, as sequenced in a study of graft-versus-host responses after intestinal transplantation. These receptors have no known antigen. Repertoires were generated with immunoSEQ multiplex PCR, while TCRdb's copy carries only in-frame clones and drops some. The sample has 85,000 to 100,000 clones; approximately 90% are singletons. The sequencing here drew on unstimulated CD4+ T cells sorted from spleen or lymph node cells, taken before intestinal transplant. The receptors stem from a human donor who received an intestinal transplant.

The V and J genes are TRBV30 and TRBJ1-5; TRBD1 might be the D (5 bases). This CDR3 comprises 13 residues. CDR1 and CDR2 from the germline V gene are GTSNPN and SVGIG (reference sequence). V dropped 0 bases and J dropped 2 bases, with 5 bases sitting between them. The CDR3 reads CAWSVGGNQPQHF. The CDR3 DNA is TGTGCCTGGAGTGTAGGGGGCAATCAGCCCCAGCATTTT.

The chain links TRBV12-5 to TRBJ2-1, with 9 bases matching TRBD1. This CDR3 spans 16 amino acids. V trimming: 1 base; J trimming: 9 bases; junction bases outside the gene matches: 10. Germline lookup yields CDR1 LGHNT and CDR2 FRNRAP. CDR3 bases: TGTGCTAGTGGTTTGGGTGGGACAGGGCCCGGAGGTGAGCAGTTCTTC. Translated, it gives CASGLGGTGPGGEQFF. Full variable domain (remainder filled in from reference TRBV12-5 and TRBJ2-1): DARVTQTPRHKVTEMGQEVTMRCQPILGHNTVFWYRQTMMQGLELLAYFRNRAPLDDSGMPKDRFSAEMPDATLATLKIQPSEPRDSAVYFCASGLGGTGPGGEQFFGPGTRLTVL.

The CDR3 here is CASSLGLAGGRGIQETQYF. DNA of the CDR3: TGTGCCAGCAGCTTAGGACTAGCGGGGGGACGAGGGATTCAAGAGACCCAGTACTTC. V gene TRBV11-2 combines with J gene TRBJ2-5; 13 bases fit TRBD2. This CDR3 is built from 19 residues. J gave up 2 bases and V 1 base, and 10 bases lay outside the gene matches. The germline gives CDR1 SGHAT, CDR2 FQNNGV.

The rearrangement uses TRBV14 and TRBJ1-2, with a tentative D call TRBD1 (5 bases). This CDR3 region has 15 residues. V was trimmed by 5 bases and J by 8 bases, leaving 21 bases between them. Germline lookup yields CDR1 SGHDN and CDR2 FVKESK. CDR3 DNA sequence: TGTGCCAGCAGCACCTCGCCCGCCAGGGTGGGGGGCTACACCTTC. Translated, it gives CASSTSPARVGGYTF.

The CDR3 bases are TGTGCCAGCAGAGGACGGGGCACTGAAGCTTTCTTT. This codes for CASRGRGTEAFF. The V call is TRBV11-1, the J call TRBJ1-1; no reliable D call. Germline CDR1 SGHAT, CDR2 FQDESV (reference sequence). This CDR3 has 12 residues. V lost 6 bases to trimming and J lost 4 bases, with 9 bases between them.

This sequence joins TRBV7-9 and TRBJ1-4; maybe TRBD1 (6 bases). Trimming stripped 4 bases from V and 0 bases from J, with 9 bases between. The CDR3 length is 15 residues. The germline gives CDR1 SEHNR, CDR2 FQNEAQ (reference sequence). The CDR3 loop reads CASSSTGSTNEKLFF. DNA for the CDR3: TGTGCCAGCAGCTCCACAGGGTCAACTAATGAAAAACTGTTTTTT.

This chain uses TRBV5-4 with TRBJ1-6, with D maybe TRBD1 (5 bases). The germline CDR1 and CDR2 sequences are SGHNT and YYREEE (reference sequence). Between the trimmed V and J ends, which lost 5 bases and 7 bases, there was a span of 13 bases. The length of the CDR3 is 14 residues. CDR3 residues: CASRRRDYNSPLHF. The CDR3 bases are TGTGCCAGCAGGAGACGGGACTACAATTCACCCCTCCACTTT.

The rearrangement links TRBV19 to TRBJ1-2; D possibly corresponds to TRBD1 (6 bases). V lost 7 bases to trimming and J lost 7 bases, with 22 bases between them. Germline V CDR1 and CDR2: LNHDA, SQIVND (reference sequence). The CDR3 extends over 15 amino acids. The CDR3 is CASKEWLDSPGGYTF. CDR3 sequence (DNA): TGTGCCAGTAAAGAGTGGTTGGACAGCCCCGGTGGCTACACCTTC.

V usage is TRBV18 and J usage is TRBJ1-2; 8 bases fit TRBD1. J was trimmed by 4 bases and V by 5 bases; bases with no gene match: 6. Germline-derived CDR1 and CDR2 are KGHSH and LQKENI. The CDR3 length is 14 residues. Written as DNA, the CDR3 is TGTGCCAGCTCAACGGGACAGGTTATCTATGGCTACACCTTC. This sequence encodes CASSTGQVIYGYTF.

V is TRBV6-5 and J is TRBJ1-1, with D uncertain. This CDR3 is built from 13 residues. The V end lost 3 bases, the J end lost 1 base, and 6 bases lay between the germline ends. Germline V gene sequence: CDR1 MNHEY, CDR2 SVGAGI. In nucleotides, the CDR3 is TGTGCCAGCAGTTATTCAAAGAACACTGAAGCTTTCTTT. It specifies CASSYSKNTEAFF.

The chain combines TRBV4-3 with TRBJ1-4; 10 nucleotides match TRBD1. J lost 3 bases, V lost 3 bases, and 7 bases had no gene match. CDR1 LGHNA and CDR2 YSLEER come from the germline V gene. The CDR3 consists of 17 residues. The CDR3 DNA is TGCGCCAGCAGCCACTCGGACAGGGGGTTATCTAATGAAAAACTGTTTTTT. Translation: CASSHSDRGLSNEKLFF.

The chain has TRBV5-1 and TRBJ1-1; TRBD1 might be the D (5 bases). The CDR3 is 13 amino acids. V was trimmed by 7 bases and J by 1 base, leaving 11 bases between them. CDR1 SGHRS and CDR2 YFSETQ come from the germline V gene. CDR3 region: CASQSQENTEAFF. CDR3 DNA: TGCGCCAGCCAATCACAGGAGAACACTGAAGCTTTCTTT.

J is TRBJ2-2 and V is TRBV11-2; D ambiguous. Germline CDR1 SGHAT, CDR2 FQNNGV. The CDR3 consists of 15 residues. Trimming pared 2 bases from V and 4 bases from J, leaving 11 bases between. The CDR3 nucleotides read TGTGCCAGCAGCTTATTCAGGCAAGGCACCGGGGAGCTGTTTTTT. This encodes CASSLFRQGTGELFF.